Given below is one TCR beta chain in context. TCRdb re-analysed the RT-PCR reads in MiXCR, keeping a single row per CDR3 protein. The data show around 700,000 distinct CDR3 sequences, approximately 15% seen once. The CDR3 totals 13 residues. Germline CDR1 is SGHTA and CDR2 is FQGTGA. Trimming shortened V by 5 bases and J by 0 bases, and 7 bases separated the two germline ends. V gene TRBV7-3 combines with J gene TRBJ1-2, with D uncertain. Source material: memory CD4+ T cells from blood. The clonotype was recovered from a female donor in good health, serving as a healthy control. CDR3 sequence (DNA): TGTGCCAGCAGCAGAGAGACTAACTATGGCTACACCTTC. Translating it yields CASSRETNYGYTF.